The 10 T cell receptor beta chains below all came from one sample that was sequenced in a study of T cells after yellow fever vaccination (dated by TCRdb to between 2019 and 2020). The sample's treatment or condition, from its label and the paper: live attenuated yellow fever vaccine strain. Preparation of the library involved 5' RACE. Sequencing was carried out with an Illumina NovaSeq 6000. TCRdb reran the public reads through fastp at Q25 and MiXCR, keeping productive beta chains. CDR3 protein duplicates are merged, each entry listing the most common genes and DNA. This sample is represented by roughly 340,000 distinct CDR3 sequences; under 5% of them were singletons. Jointly, the top ten make up 20% to 25% of the sample. Sample: PBMCs, taken 5 days after the yellow fever booster vaccination. The origin of the receptors is a man between 18 and 35 years old who received the YFV17D yellow fever vaccine.

As concerns this clonotype: Relative to the germline gene, one junction end is altered; a read error may explain this. The J gene is TRBJ2-1, the V gene TRBV4-1, with D uncertain. Germline lookup yields CDR1 MGHRA and CDR2 YSYEKL. The CDR3 extends over 13 amino acids. The CDR3 region is CASSQAGIKVRVF. As DNA, the CDR3 is TGCGCCAGCAGCCAAGCTGGGATCAAGGTACGGGTCTTC.

This clonotype was seen more than once but under ten times. This chain joins TRBV20-1 and TRBJ1-1; unclear D gene. Looked up from germline, CDR1 is DFQATT and CDR2 is SNEGSKA (reference sequence). The CDR3 spans 12 residues. The V gene lost 5 bases and the J gene lost 0 bases, with 7 bases spanning the gap. The CDR3 region is CSALRMNTEAFF. CDR3 nucleotide sequence: TGCAGTGCTCTTCGTATGAACACTGAAGCTTTCTTT.

V is TRBV5-1 and J is TRBJ2-7; the match to TRBD1 covers 8 bases. Germline lookup yields CDR1 SGHRS and CDR2 YFSETQ. V lost 3 bases, J lost 2 bases, and 16 bases stayed unmatched. CDR3 length: 18 residues. The CDR3 loop reads CASSSILDRGPSPYEQYF. CDR3 DNA: TGCGCCAGCAGCTCGATCCTCGACAGGGGCCCTTCTCCCTACGAGCAGTACTTC.

This clonotype was seen at least ten times. The chain joins TRBV5-5 to TRBJ2-2, with 7 positions matching TRBD2. The CDR3 runs to 16 residues. With 4 bases clipped from V and 5 bases from J, the junction kept 11 bases outside the gene matches. The V gene's germline CDR1 is SGHKS and CDR2 YYEKEE (reference sequence). Written as DNA, the CDR3 is TGTGCCAGCAGCCTCCCCGCTAGCGGAGTTACCGGGGAGCTGTTTTTT. Translating it yields CASSLPASGVTGELFF.

This clonotype was recorded a few times. This rearrangement joins TRBV6-6 to TRBJ2-5; 8 nucleotides agree with TRBD1. The CDR3 loop spans 13 amino acids. Trimming took 4 bases from V and 4 from J; bases not matched to a gene: 2. The germline V gene has CDR1 MNHNY and CDR2 SVGAGI (reference sequence). The DNA for the CDR3 is TGTGCCAGCAGTTGGACAGGGCCAGAGACCCAGTACTTC. It codes for CASSWTGPETQYF.

A few counts support this clonotype. This sequence joins TRBV6-5 and TRBJ1-3; D not certain. CDR1 and CDR2 from the germline V gene are MNHEY and SVGAGI. CDR3 length: 12 residues. V was cut by 6 bases and J by 5 bases, with 8 bases left in between. The CDR3 DNA sequence: TGTGCCAGCAGGTACGAACGAAACACCATATATTTT. This codes for CASRYERNTIYF.

This clonotype was seen repeatedly, ten times or more. The chain combines TRBV7-6 with TRBJ1-1; D unresolved. Trimming shortened V by 2 bases and J by 1 base, and 5 bases separated the two germline ends. This CDR3 is built from 13 residues. Per the germline V gene, CDR1 is SGHVS and CDR2 is FNYEAQ. DNA of the CDR3: TGTGCCAGCAGCTTATACCCGAACACTGAAGCTTTCTTT. Residues: CASSLYPNTEAFF. Full variable domain (rest looked up from reference TRBV7-6 and TRBJ1-1): GAGVSQSPRYKVTKRGQDVALRCDPISGHVSLYWYRQALGQGPEFLTYFNYEAQQDKSGLPNDRFSAERPEGSISTLTIQRTEQRDSAMYRCASSLYPNTEAFFGQGTRLTVV.

In its sample, this clonotype was seen a few times. The rearrangement joins TRBV5-1 to TRBJ2-6, with D perhaps TRBD1 (6 bases). The CDR3 totals 14 residues. The V gene lost 7 bases and the J gene lost 2 bases, with 10 bases spanning the gap. The V gene's germline CDR1 is SGHRS and CDR2 YFSETQ. As DNA, the CDR3 is TGCGCCAGCGGCAGGGGTACTGGGGCCAACGTCCTGACTTTC. Translating it yields CASGRGTGANVLTF.

This clonotype was seen a few times. This sequence joins TRBV6-5 and TRBJ1-2, with a weak D call TRBD1 (6 bases). This CDR3 spans 13 amino acids. From germline, CDR1 is MNHEY and CDR2 SVGAGI. The germline V and J ends were trimmed by 3 bases and 8 bases, with 13 bases remaining between them. The CDR3: CASSYGERGGYTF. The CDR3 nucleotides are TGTGCCAGCAGTTATGGTGAAAGGGGGGGCTACACCTTC.

This clonotype came up a few times. The rearrangement joins TRBV14 to TRBJ2-1, with 7 positions matching TRBD2. Germline-derived CDR1 and CDR2 are SGHDN and FVKESK. The junction had 9 bases not matched to a gene; V was cut back by 3 bases and J by 7 bases. This CDR3 spans 15 amino acids. The CDR3 region is CASSQGRGSMNEQFF. Here the CDR3 DNA reads TGTGCCAGCAGCCAGGGCCGCGGGAGCATGAATGAGCAGTTCTTC.